The source of this T cell receptor beta chain is a study of technical replicates of blood from several donors. Assay: immunoSEQ multiplex PCR; the TCRdb copy retains only in-frame clones and omits some. The sample has some 60,000 clones, about 89% seen once. The CDR3 extends over 14 amino acids. Germline loops: CDR1 MNHEY, CDR2 SVGAGI. Between the trimmed V and J ends, which lost 5 bases and 4 bases, there was a span of 15 bases. Sequencing was performed on PBMCs. The sequence was collected from a human donor in good health. Some clones in this sample may be carry-over from other donors' samples. The genes are TRBV6-5 and TRBJ2-7; TRBD2 is a possible D gene (5 bases). The DNA of the CDR3 is TGTGCCAGCAGTATGGACCGGGATTTATACGAGCAGTACTTC. Protein: CASSMDRDLYEQYF.